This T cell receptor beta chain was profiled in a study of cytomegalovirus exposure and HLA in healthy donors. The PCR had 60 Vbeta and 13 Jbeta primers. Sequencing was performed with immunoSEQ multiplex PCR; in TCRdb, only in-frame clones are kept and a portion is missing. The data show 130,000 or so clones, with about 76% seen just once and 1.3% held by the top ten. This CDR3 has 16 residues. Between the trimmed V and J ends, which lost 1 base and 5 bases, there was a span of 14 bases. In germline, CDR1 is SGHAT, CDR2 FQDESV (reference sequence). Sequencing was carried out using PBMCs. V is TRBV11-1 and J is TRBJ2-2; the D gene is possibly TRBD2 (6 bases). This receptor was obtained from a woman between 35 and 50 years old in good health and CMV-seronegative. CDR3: CASSLVMDGGTGELFF. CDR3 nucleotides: TGTGCCAGCAGCTTAGTCATGGACGGGGGTACCGGGGAGCTGTTTTTT.